This T cell receptor beta chain originates from a study of CD8 T cells in ankylosing spondylitis. As to this clonotype: Its cognate antigen is unknown.

Overall study results and limits: Blood of patients with ankylosing spondylitis appeared to be characterized by a TCR beta motif of 8 or 9 highly homologous variants.

Each CDR3 protein gets one entry after TCRdb re-called the 5' RACE reads with MiXCR. The sample includes about 450,000 distinct CDR3 sequences, 25% to 30% of them seen just once. The sample consisted of blood, either unsorted or a sorted T cell fraction (not recorded which). The TCR comes from a male donor with ankylosing spondylitis.

The CDR3 nucleotides read TGTGCCAGCAGACCGACTAGCGGGAGTCTTTACAATGAGCAGTTCTTC. Translation: CASRPTSGSLYNEQFF. The V gene is TRBV7-8, the J gene TRBJ2-1, with 12 bases lining up with TRBD2. This CDR3 spans 16 amino acids. Losses at the gene ends were 6 bases for V and 4 bases for J; bases not matched to a gene: 7. Germline V gene data show CDR1 as SGHVS and CDR2 as FQNEAQ.